The 14 T cell receptor beta chains in this list originate from one sample, sequenced in a study of T-cell memory formation after mild COVID-19. TCRdb recomputed calls from the 5' RACE reads with MiXCR, one row per CDR3 protein. The table includes approximately 390,000 distinct CDR3 sequences, 16% detected once. Material for sequencing was PBMCs or a T cell subset sorted from them (not recorded which). The receptors here all came from a man between 18 and 35 years old who had mild COVID-19 (a few samples of this study predate the infection). Cell type and time point are not known.

This clonotype was seen at least ten times. In DNA, the CDR3 is TGTGCCAGCAGTGAGGGCAATTCGAACACCGGGGAGCTGTTTTTT. Translation gives CASSEGNSNTGELFF. This chain connects TRBV2 to TRBJ2-2; D is ambiguous. From germline, CDR1 is SNHLY and CDR2 FYNNEI. V was pared by 3 bases and J by 0 bases, with 8 bases between. CDR3 length equals 15 residues. Filled out from reference TRBV2 and TRBJ2-2, the complete variable domain reads EPEVTQTPSHQVTQMGQEVILRCVPISNHLYFYWYRQILGQKVEFLVSFYNNEISEKSEIFDDQFSVERPDGSNFTLKIRSTKLEDSAMYFCASSEGNSNTGELFFGEGSRLTVL.

This clonotype was found a few times. The chain employs TRBV15 and TRBJ2-7; D is uncertain. Trimming cost V 0 bases and J 6 bases, with 6 bases left between them. The length of the CDR3 is 12 residues. Germline-derived CDR1 and CDR2 are LNHNV and YYDKDF (reference sequence). CDR3 coding DNA: TGTGCCACCAGCAGAGACACCCTCGAGCAGTACTTC. It encodes CATSRDTLEQYF.

This sequence joins TRBV6-6 and TRBJ1-3, with no clear D. This CDR3 is built from 10 residues. Germline CDR1 is MNHNY and CDR2 is SVGAGI (reference sequence). With 8 bases removed from V and 8 bases from J, the gap between germline ends came to 7 bases. CDR3 sequence reads: CASYRDTIYF. In nucleotides, the CDR3 is TGTGCCAGCTACAGAGACACCATATATTTT.

This clonotype was picked up a small number of times. The gene calls are TRBV20-1 and TRBJ2-7; D possibly corresponds to TRBD2 (6 bases). Germline CDR1 is DFQATT and CDR2 is SNEGSKA (reference sequence). The CDR3 sequence is 13 residues long. V was pared by 3 bases and J by 6 bases, with 15 bases between. The CDR3 region is CSASPQVEGEQYF. CDR3 bases: TGCAGTGCTAGCCCCCAGGTGGAGGGCGAGCAGTACTTC.

Only a few counts were recorded for this clonotype. The V and J genes are TRBV11-2 and TRBJ1-1; D is unresolved. The CDR3 is 17 amino acids. V dropped 0 bases and J dropped 1 base, with 15 bases sitting between them. Germline CDR1 reads SGHAT; CDR2 reads FQNNGV. The CDR3 DNA reads as TGTGCCAGCAGCTTAGAAGCCCTAGGGAGGAAGAACACTGAAGCTTTCTTT. Translated, it gives CASSLEALGRKNTEAFF.

The CDR3 protein is CASSLGRSNSPLHF. Here the CDR3 DNA reads TGTGCCAGCAGCCTCGGACGGTCGAATTCACCCCTCCACTTT. The V call is TRBV5-6, the J call TRBJ1-6; no reliable D call. CDR1 and CDR2 (germline): SGHDT, YYEEEE. The CDR3 loop spans 14 amino acids. V lost 4 bases, J lost 7 bases, and 12 bases lay in between.

A few counts support this clonotype. V gene TRBV12-3 or TRBV12-4 combines with J gene TRBJ2-1; D is perhaps TRBD2 (7 bases). V lost 7 bases, J lost 3 bases, and 16 bases lay in between. The CDR3 contains 15 residues. The CDR3 sequence: CASNWGASGYNEQFF. The DNA of the CDR3 is TGTGCCAGCAACTGGGGGGCTAGCGGCTACAATGAGCAGTTCTTC.

This rearrangement joins TRBV7-2 to TRBJ2-7; D gene ambiguous. The germline V and J ends were trimmed by 1 base and 0 bases, with 7 bases remaining between them. CDR3 length: 14 residues. Looked up from germline, CDR1 is SGHTA and CDR2 is FQGNSA. The CDR3 protein is CASSLVESSYEQYV. For the CDR3, the DNA is TGTGCCAGCAGCTTAGTTGAGAGCTCCTACGAGCAGTACGTC.

This clonotype occurred many times. The chain combines TRBV12-3 or TRBV12-4 with TRBJ2-7; 7 bases match TRBD1. Trimming removed 5 bases from V and 6 bases from J; junction bases left unmatched: 7. The CDR3 covers 13 residues. The CDR3 coding sequence is TGTGCCAGCAGTCTGGGGACAGAGGCCGAGCAGTACGTC. Protein: CASSLGTEAEQYV.

V is TRBV30 and J is TRBJ2-7; 8 nucleotides match TRBD1. The CDR3 consists of 11 residues. In germline, CDR1 is GTSNPN, CDR2 SVGIG (reference sequence). The V segment lost 5 bases and the J segment 3 bases; nucleotides outside the gene matches: 0. The CDR3 DNA sequence: TGTGCCTGGGGGACAGGCTACGAGCAGTACTTC. Protein product: CAWGTGYEQYF.

The sample holds many counts of this clonotype. The gene calls are TRBV10-3 and TRBJ2-3, with TRBD2 matching over 7 bases. The CDR3 is made up of 17 amino acids. CDR1 is ENHRY, CDR2 SYGVKD, per germline. The V gene end was trimmed by 4 bases and the J gene end by 0 bases; junction bases not matched to a gene: 10. The CDR3 DNA reads TGTGCCATCAGTGGCCCCTCTAGCGGCTTAAGCACAGATACGCAGTATTTT. Translation: CAISGPSSGLSTDTQYF.

This chain connects TRBV5-1 to TRBJ2-3; TRBD1 might be the D (5 bases). This CDR3 is built from 14 residues. Trimming removed 0 bases from V and 5 bases from J, with 10 bases in between. Germline CDR1 and CDR2: SGHRS and YFSETQ. CDR3 sequence: CASSLGGLGDTQYF. The CDR3 DNA reads as TGCGCCAGCAGCTTGGGGGGCCTGGGAGATACGCAGTATTTT.

J is TRBJ1-2 and V is TRBV28; no clear D gene. Germline loops: CDR1 MDHEN, CDR2 SYDVKM. The CDR3 is made up of 13 amino acids. V lost 2 bases, J lost 3 bases, and 7 bases lay in between. The CDR3 DNA is TGTGCCAGCAGTTTACCGGATTACTATGGCTACACCTTC. This sequence encodes CASSLPDYYGYTF.

This clonotype turned up a few times. This sequence joins TRBV2 and TRBJ1-1; 7 nucleotides align to TRBD1. J was trimmed by 0 bases and V by 5 bases; bases with no gene match: 3. The germline V gene encodes CDR1 SNHLY and CDR2 FYNNEI. CDR3 length equals 14 residues. CDR3 region: CASSIGGLNTEAFF. The CDR3, as DNA: TGTGCCAGCAGTATAGGGGGCCTGAACACTGAAGCTTTCTTT.